What follows describes a single T cell receptor (beta chain). Its binding antigen is unknown. No base-level quality is on record; no much larger clone is a single base apart. Trimming takes 3 bases from V and 7 bases from J, and the germline ends sit 18 bases apart. Spanning cysteine to phenylalanine, the CDR3 consists of 14 amino acids. The sequence is cut down to CDR3 DNA, 42 bases in frame from base 1. The germline V gene encodes CDR1 GTSNPN and CDR2 SVGIG (reference sequence). The data stem from a study (dated by TCRdb to between 2020 and 2023). The paper's findings and limits, for the study overall: Further investigation, including longitudinal sampling and assessment of a control group, is stated by the authors to be required.

PBMCs were isolated from peripheral blood, and TCR beta sequencing was performed on genomic DNA from unsorted PBMCs. TCR beta chain repertoires were profiled by survey-level sequencing on the immunoSEQ platform. Regarding the original processing steps: Repertoire diversity was quantified by the inverse Simpson index, and CDR3 amino acid length spectratypes and V-J pairing frequencies were compared. Clonotypes specific to SARS-CoV-2, CMV, influenza A and EBV were annotated by matching TCR beta CDR3 sequences against VDJdb. TCRdb mirrors the immuneACCESS table, restricted to in-frame sequences. Some clones are absent from its copies; in checked studies, under half trace to an unresolved V gene, and the reason for the others is unknown. V, J and clone size are those of that table, while D and trimming were read from the DNA. The sample profile shows about 68,000 clones; just under 95% of them were found once. In total, the top ten clones hold roughly 4% of the sample.

Rearrangement joined TRBV30 to TRBJ2-5, with a tentative D gene TRBD1 over 5 matching bases. The origin of this receptor is a man aged 40-50 years with rheumatoid arthritis. Material for sequencing was PBMCs. For the CDR3, the sequence is CAWRGQGSFVTQYF. Here is the DNA: TGTGCCTGGAGGGGGCAGGGATCATTTGTGACCCAGTACTTC. The full variable domain, with segments outside the CDR3 supplied by the reference TRBV30 and TRBJ2-5 proteins, appears as SQTIHQWPATLVQPVGSPLSLECTVEGTSNPNLYWYRQAAGRGLQLLFYSVGIGQISSEVPQNLSASRPQDRQFILSSKKLLLSDSGFYLCAWRGQGSFVTQYFGPGTRLLVL.